This TCR beta chain stems from a study of blood T cell repertoires in COVID-19. Participant-given clinical history determined each cohort assignment. Losses at the gene ends were 0 bases for V and 3 bases for J; bases not matched to a gene: 0. The CDR3 spans 15 residues. The germline gives CDR1 SGHRS, CDR2 YFSETQ. The table came from immunoSEQ multiplex PCR; TCRdb's copy has only in-frame clones and leaves some out. Here the sample spans over 300,000 clones, about 85% being singletons. What was sequenced was PBMCs or T cells enriched from blood (not recorded which). The TCR comes from a woman under 40 who had recovered from COVID-19. The chain joins TRBV5-1 to TRBJ1-6, with TRBD1 identical over 7 bases. The DNA for the CDR3 is TGCGCCAGCAGCTTGGGACAGGGCTATAATTCACCCCTCCACTTT. This codes for CASSLGQGYNSPLHF.